The entry below describes one T cell receptor beta chain. Other nucleotide sequences from this sample produce the same CDR3. This sample is part of a study of blood T cell repertoires in COVID-19. Study context: T cells, B-cell-depleted T cells, or PBMCs provided the cDNA or gDNA that served as material.

Seattle-derived patients entered the study during active infection and were followed longitudinally. From germline, CDR1 is SQVTM and CDR2 ANQGSEA. Trimming removed 1 base from V and 3 bases from J, with 6 bases in between. CDR3 size: 12 residues. Profiling relied on immunoSEQ multiplex PCR, and the TCRdb table lists in-frame clones only, not all of them. The table records approximately 440,000 clones, about 87% of them present only once. The receptor was derived from a woman in her forties or fifties with COVID-19, enrolled during active disease. The chain has TRBV29-1 and TRBJ1-1; unclear D gene. Sequenced sample: peripheral blood. The CDR3 spells CSVEGGDTEAFF. The CDR3 region has the DNA TGCAGCGTTGAAGGCGGGGACACTGAAGCTTTCTTT.